The entry below describes one T cell receptor (beta chain). These data come from a study of T-cell reconstitution after alpha-beta-depleted transplantation in children. Library preparation (for TCRbeta) was performed with unique molecular identifiers. TCRdb independently ran MiXCR on the PCR reads; one entry per CDR3 protein. The sample records hundreds of thousands of distinct CDR3 sequences, over 15% being singletons. J was trimmed by 2 bases and V by 5 bases; bases with no gene match: 7. The CDR3 sequence is 16 residues long. Germline lookup yields CDR1 SEHNR and CDR2 FQNEAQ (reference sequence). This sequence was found in a human donor who donated a stem cell graft to a child with acute myeloid leukemia. J is TRBJ2-2 and V is TRBV7-9, with TRBD1 identical over 8 bases. Here the sequenced sample was PBMCs from the stem cell graft donor, taken from the stem cell graft. The CDR3 nucleotides are TGTGCCAGCAGCCCCCTGGACAGGGAAAACACCGGGGAGCTGTTTTTT. It yields the protein CASSPLDRENTGELFF.